The entry below describes one T cell receptor (beta chain). Its antigen is still unknown. The data are from a study of CD8 T cells in Susac syndrome. General study results and limits: In its TCR sequencing and HLA analysis, the study acknowledged that the number of individuals was relatively small.

Bulk CD8+ and CD4+ cells came from magnetic negative isolation; CD8+ TEMRA by FACS. CDR3 size: 18 residues. In germline, CDR1 is SGHDT, CDR2 YYEEEE. J lost 1 base, V lost 0 bases, and 6 bases had no gene match. The RNA input was roughly 0.45 to 1 ug, and it was reverse transcribed with random hexamers. Amplification of TCR beta CDR3 across 54 Vbeta and 13 Jbeta was performed with immunoSEQ multiplex PCR. TCRdb called the immunoSEQ multiplex PCR reads again in MiXCR, with one record for every CDR3 protein. The sample has about 53,000 distinct CDR3 sequences; roughly 94% are singletons. This TCR derives from a human donor with Susac syndrome. The rearrangement joins TRBV5-6 to TRBJ2-1; 11 bases are a match to TRBD2. The sequenced sample was CD8+ T cells from PBMCs. Written as DNA, the CDR3 is TGTGCCAGCAGCTTGGGTAGCGGGGGGGCCGAGTCCTACAATGAGCAGTTCTTC. As protein: CASSLGSGGAESYNEQFF.